Below are 19 T cell receptor beta chains sequenced from a single sample in a study of CD8+CD57+ T cells in acquired aplastic anemia (dated by TCRdb to between 2018 and 2020). The patients picked for sequencing were ones in whom flow cytometry had shown an expansion of CD8+CD57+ cells. Instrument on record: Illumina HiSeq 2000. Genomic DNA served as template for TCR beta VDJ combination and CDR3 sequence profiling. The raw public data were reprocessed by TCRdb itself: fastp quality trimming at Q25, MiXCR clonotype calling, in-frame beta chains only. Rows with a matching CDR3 protein are joined into one entry that keeps the most common DNA and genes. This sample lists about 180,000 distinct CDR3 sequences; roughly 43% were detected once. 1.1% of the sample comes from the top ten. The source material was sorted CD4+, CD8+, or CD8+CD57+ T cells (not recorded which) from PBMCs. All receptors come from a human donor with aplastic anemia.

This clonotype was seen at least ten times. The J gene is TRBJ1-1, the V gene TRBV12-3 or TRBV12-4, with D possibly TRBD1 on 6 matching bases. Trimming shortened V by 2 bases and J by 0 bases, and 13 bases separated the two germline ends. The length of the CDR3 is 16 residues. For the CDR3, the DNA is TGTGCCAGCAGTTTAAGCTACAGGGAATTGAACACTGAAGCTTTCTTT. As protein: CASSLSYRELNTEAFF.

This clonotype has more than one count but fewer than ten. V gene TRBV2 combines with J gene TRBJ1-5; D gene unclear. This CDR3 comprises 15 residues. Per germline, CDR1 SNHLY and CDR2 FYNNEI. The V end was cut by 6 bases, the J end by 2 bases, with 14 bases between. This chain's CDR3 is CASRGAGLRNQPQHF. The CDR3 DNA is TGTGCCAGCAGGGGAGCCGGACTCCGCAATCAGCCCCAGCATTTT.

This clonotype was seen more than once but under ten times. This CDR3 reads CATSNPPGGRNEQFF. The CDR3 DNA is TGTGCCACCAGCAACCCACCTGGAGGTCGCAATGAGCAGTTCTTC. This sequence joins TRBV15 and TRBJ2-1, with TRBD2 as a possible D gene (5 bases). Germline CDR1 LNHNV, CDR2 YYDKDF (reference sequence). Trimming took 4 bases from V and 6 from J, leaving 16 bases between them. CDR3 length equals 15 residues.

This clonotype occurred many times. CDR3 coding DNA: TGCGCCAGCAGCTCGACAGGGATACAAGCTTTCTTT. Translating it yields CASSSTGIQAFF. The chain combines TRBV5-1 with TRBJ1-1, with 7 bases matching TRBD1. Per the germline V gene, CDR1 is SGHRS and CDR2 is YFSETQ. This CDR3 is built from 12 residues. V trimming: 3 bases; J trimming: 9 bases; junction bases outside the gene matches: 5.

The J gene is TRBJ1-2, the V gene TRBV20-1, with unresolved D. Germline values: CDR1 DFQATT, CDR2 SNEGSKA (reference sequence). This CDR3 is 12 amino acids long. The V gene lost 3 bases and the J gene lost 6 bases, with 11 bases spanning the gap. The CDR3 sequence is CSARALGDGYTF. The CDR3 DNA sequence: TGCAGTGCTAGGGCCCTGGGAGATGGCTACACCTTC.

The chain employs TRBV20-1 and TRBJ2-7; D remains ambiguous. The CDR3 runs to 12 residues. Deletions cut 7 bases from V and 5 bases from J, with 15 bases between. Germline V lookup: CDR1 DFQATT, CDR2 SNEGSKA (reference sequence). As DNA, the CDR3 is TGCAGTGTGGTTCGGGTGTCGAACGAGCAGTACTTC. Encoded protein: CSVVRVSNEQYF.

This clonotype appeared many times. A read error may explain this, as a much larger clone is one base away. CDR3 bases: TGTGCCAGCAGTGAAAGGGGGGGAAGAAGCTATGGCTACACCTTC. Translated: CASSERGGRSYGYTF. This rearrangement joins TRBV2 to TRBJ1-2, with a possible D match to TRBD1 (6 bases). Per the germline V gene, CDR1 is SNHLY and CDR2 is FYNNEI. The CDR3 length is 15 residues. The germline V and J ends were trimmed by 2 bases and 4 bases, with 14 bases remaining between them.

The chain links TRBV11-2 to TRBJ2-7; possibly TRBD1 for D (7 bases). CDR3 length: 14 residues. The V gene lost 5 bases and the J gene lost 3 bases, with 14 bases spanning the gap. Germline V gene lookup returns CDR1 SGHAT and CDR2 FQNNGV. The CDR3 sequence is CASSASGGIYEQYF. As DNA, the CDR3 is TGTGCCAGCAGCGCCTCAGGGGGGATCTACGAGCAGTACTTC.

The chain has TRBV19 and TRBJ1-2, with D hard to call. Looked up from germline, CDR1 is LNHDA and CDR2 is SQIVND (reference sequence). V dropped 8 bases and J dropped 8 bases, with 18 bases sitting between them. The CDR3 is 13 residues long. The CDR3 protein is CASSPGPIGGYTF. The CDR3 nucleotides read TGTGCCAGTTCTCCCGGGCCCATCGGGGGCTACACCTTC.

This clonotype was counted at least ten times. The chain uses TRBV2 and TRBJ1-1; 10 nucleotides align to TRBD1. Germline trimming cut 6 bases from V and 2 bases from J; bases unmatched to any gene: 3. This CDR3 is built from 14 residues. Germline loops: CDR1 SNHLY, CDR2 FYNNEI. CDR3 protein: CASSRTGGNTEAFF. The CDR3 coding sequence is TGTGCCAGCAGCCGGACAGGGGGAAACACTGAAGCTTTCTTT.

CDR3 DNA sequence: TGCAGCGTTAGCACCGGGACTTCACACGCCAAGCAGTACTTC. Translating gives CSVSTGTSHAKQYF. The gene calls are TRBV29-1 and TRBJ2-7, with D perhaps TRBD2 (6 bases). This CDR3 contains 14 residues. Germline V gene data show CDR1 as SQVTM and CDR2 as ANQGSEA. Trimming shortened V by 5 bases and J by 8 bases, and 22 bases separated the two germline ends.

This clonotype was observed a handful of times. This chain connects TRBV29-1 to TRBJ2-5, with 9 bases lining up with TRBD2. CDR1 is SQVTM, CDR2 ANQGSEA, per germline. The CDR3 consists of 16 residues. The V gene end was trimmed by 4 bases and the J gene end by 4 bases; junction bases not matched to a gene: 13. The CDR3 nucleotides read TGCAGCGTTGTATCCCATATCGGGACTAGCCCAGAGACCCAGTACTTC. Protein product: CSVVSHIGTSPETQYF.

In this sample, this clonotype turned up many times. V usage is TRBV7-8 and J usage is TRBJ1-2; TRBD1 aligns across 7 bases. The CDR3 loop spans 15 amino acids. Germline V gene sequence: CDR1 SGHVS, CDR2 FQNEAQ. Losses at the gene ends were 5 bases for V and 2 bases for J; bases not matched to a gene: 8. Written as DNA, the CDR3 is TGTGCCAGCAGCCTGAATGCACAGGGGAACTATGGCTACACCTTC. This sequence encodes CASSLNAQGNYGYTF.

This sequence joins TRBV29-1 and TRBJ1-5; a weak D match, TRBD1 (5 bases). The germline V and J ends were trimmed by 5 bases and 5 bases, with 19 bases remaining between them. CDR1 and CDR2 (germline): SQVTM, ANQGSEA. The CDR3 sequence is 15 residues long. This CDR3 is CSVSGHPQGDQPQHF. The CDR3 DNA is TGCAGCGTTTCAGGACACCCGCAAGGAGATCAGCCCCAGCATTTT.

The rearrangement uses TRBV3-1 and TRBJ1-6; D unclear. V was trimmed by 0 bases and J by 7 bases, leaving 13 bases between them. CDR3 length: 16 residues. CDR1 and CDR2 (germline): LGHDT, YNNKEL (reference sequence). The CDR3 DNA sequence: TGTGCCAGCAGCCAAGATGGGAGGTTCGGCAATTCACCCCTCCACTTT. Its protein is CASSQDGRFGNSPLHF. The full variable domain, its missing parts supplied by reference TRBV3-1 and TRBJ1-6, is DTAVSQTPKYLVTQMGNDKSIKCEQNLGHDTMYWYKQDSKKFLKIMFSYNNKELIINETVPNRFSPKSPDKAHLNLHINSLELGDSAVYFCASSQDGRFGNSPLHFGNGTRLTVT.

The chain links TRBV4-3 to TRBJ1-4, with 8 bases identical to TRBD1. V trimming: 1 base; J trimming: 2 bases; junction bases outside the gene matches: 6. The CDR3 totals 17 residues. The V gene's germline CDR1 is LGHNA and CDR2 YSLEER. In DNA, the CDR3 is TGCGCCAGCAGCCAAGGGACAGGGAGTAGGACTAATGAAAAACTGTTTTTT. It specifies CASSQGTGSRTNEKLFF.

This clonotype was counted a few times. CDR3 nucleotide sequence: TGTGCCAGCGAACTAGCGGATACAGATACGCAGTATTTT. Amino acids: CASELADTDTQYF. The J gene is TRBJ2-3, the V gene TRBV2; 8 nucleotides align to TRBD2. Germline V gives CDR1 SNHLY, CDR2 FYNNEI. V shed 8 bases, J shed 3 bases, and the junction held 4 bases outside the gene matches. This CDR3 contains 13 residues.

There are many counts of this clonotype. The CDR3 protein is CASSLGGSSYGYTF. DNA of the CDR3: TGTGCCAGCAGCTTAGGGGGAAGCTCCTATGGCTACACCTTC. The chain joins TRBV7-2 to TRBJ1-2; no clear D gene. The germline V and J ends were trimmed by 1 base and 4 bases, with 10 bases remaining between them. In germline, CDR1 is SGHTA, CDR2 FQGNSA. This CDR3 is built from 14 residues.

This clonotype has a handful of counts. The rearrangement links TRBV2 to TRBJ2-7; D gene ambiguous. There are 14 residues in the CDR3. The V gene's germline CDR1 is SNHLY and CDR2 FYNNEI. Trimming removed 7 bases at V and 0 bases at J, with 13 bases between. The CDR3 here is CASTQGAGSYEQYF. In nucleotides, the CDR3 is TGTGCCAGCACCCAAGGAGCAGGCTCCTACGAGCAGTACTTC.